This TCR beta chain was recovered during a study of cytomegalovirus exposure and HLA in healthy donors. In the case of this clone: The antigen remains undetermined.

The PCR was carried out with 60 Vbeta primers and 13 Jbeta primers. The method was immunoSEQ multiplex PCR; TCRdb's version includes in-frame clones alone and lacks a portion of them. In the table there are around 110,000 clones, around 70% of which are singletons. The study, taken as a whole, reports: The authors later linked a missense DCLRE1C variant to TCR beta V- and J-gene trimming. Sequencing depth roughly uniform across donors was assumed in presence/absence analyses. Confirmation in vitro established that a few CMV-associated chains were specific for CMV antigens.

CDR3 length: 12 residues. The ends lost 7 bases at V and 3 bases at J; junction bases unmatched: 5. Germline assignment: CDR1 GTSNPN and CDR2 SVGIG (reference sequence). The receptor comes from a man aged 25 to 40 in good health and CMV-seropositive. This chain links TRBV30 with TRBJ1-1, with 7 bases matching TRBD1. The specimen was PBMCs. The CDR3 reads CAYRGSYTEAFF. The CDR3 bases are TGTGCCTACAGGGGTTCGTACACTGAAGCTTTCTTT.